This TCR beta chain was identified during a study of blood T cell repertoires in COVID-19. In the original processing: How many nucleated cells were present was estimated from reference gene primer amplification. Profiling relied on immunoSEQ multiplex PCR, and the TCRdb table lists in-frame clones only, not all of them. For V, J and clone size, that table is used; D and trimming come from the DNA. The sample has tens of thousands of clones; roughly 90% are singletons. The sample taken for sequencing was peripheral blood. This receptor was obtained from a human donor in a cohort sampled during active COVID-19.

The CDR3 protein is CASSWEPLNRDRGLGYTF. The CDR3, as DNA: TGTGCCAGCAGCTGGGAGCCTCTTAACCGGGACAGGGGGCTGGGCTACACCTTC. This rearrangement joins TRBV11-2 to TRBJ1-2; TRBD1 matches 12 bases. Germline V gene data show CDR1 as SGHAT and CDR2 as FQNNGV. This CDR3 contains 18 residues. Trimming removed 4 bases from V and 8 bases from J; junction bases left unmatched: 17.